The rows below give T cell receptor beta chains drawn from one sample of a study of blood T cells in healthy people across ages. TCRdb recomputed calls from the 5' RACE reads with MiXCR, one row per CDR3 protein. The sample has around 1,600,000 distinct CDR3 sequences, approximately 42% seen once; the top ten hold approximately 4.1%. The material sequenced was blood. These receptors were obtained from a woman aged 18-29 years in good health. The CDR3 runs from the conserved cysteine through the conserved F or W.

j_call v_call cdr3_aa
TRBJ2-3 TRBV10-2 CASSKRLVSTDTQYF
TRBJ1-1 TRBV10-1 CASSESGGEGEAFF
TRBJ1-1 TRBV4-1 CASSQAWGNTEAFF
TRBJ2-5 TRBV3-1 CASSQEIVSGLYNEQYF
TRBJ1-1 TRBV20-1 CSARVRGLTEAFF
NA TRBV29-1 CNVGYVYEQYF
TRBJ2-1 TRBV7-2 CASSQAPGGKDNEQFF
TRBJ2-7 TRBV9 CASSVGGTGYNEQYF
TRBJ2-1 TRBV15 CATSSRDSNEQFF
TRBJ2-1 TRBV29-1 CSIAGINNEQFF
TRBJ1-2 TRBV12-3/TRBV12-4 CASSAGIAYGYTF
TRBJ1-2 TRBV3-1 CASSHVLEGARTYGYTF
TRBJ2-1 TRBV7-2 CASSLRPGTSQFF
TRBJ2-1 TRBV27 CASSLGGADEQFF
NA TRBV20-1 CSASRDRGETQYF
TRBJ2-1 TRBV7-7 CASSLAVDSTPGQGYNEQFF
TRBJ2-1 TRBV6-2/TRBV6-3 CASSYVGPANEQFF
TRBJ2-5 TRBV28 CASKADPKEQYF
TRBJ2-5 TRBV29-1 CSVEIWTGVQTQYF
TRBJ2-5 TRBV5-1 CASSLLGTVQETQYF
TRBJ2-1 TRBV7-2 CASSPSRDEQFF
TRBJ2-3 TRBV20-1 CSARDLGLAGASSSTDTQYF
TRBJ2-3 TRBV29-1 CSVLGGVLSADTQYF
TRBJ2-3 TRBV20-1 CSAPPLSGRAGGTDTQYF
TRBJ2-1 TRBV4-3 CASSQVRLAGNNEQFF
TRBJ2-1 TRBV4-3 CASSETLVAPNEQFF
TRBJ2-7 TRBV28 CASSPPGTGILYEQYF
TRBJ2-3 TRBV6-6 CASRYPSMGADTQYF
TRBJ1-1 TRBV6-5 CASSRRNTEAFF
TRBJ1-6 TRBV7-2 CASSLNLGGNSPLHF
TRBJ1-5 TRBV6-5 CRGGQGENQPQHF
TRBJ2-1 TRBV7-9 CASSTTTGTSNYNEQFF
TRBJ1-1 TRBV20-1 CSARTGGSGTEAFF
TRBJ2-1 TRBV12-5 CASGHQTSGYNEQFF
TRBJ1-1 TRBV3-1 CASSHGTGRARTEAFF
TRBJ2-7 TRBV2 CASSDRGNEQYF
TRBJ2-5 TRBV24-1 CATSPTGSWTQYF
TRBJ2-5 TRBV6-5 CASSYVGREDQETQYF
TRBJ2-3 TRBV4-1 CASSHRTSGGGGPDTQYF
TRBJ2-1 TRBV4-2 CASSSSSLAGRYNEQFF
TRBJ2-5 TRBV4-3 CASSQDKETQYF
NA TRBV5-1 CASSFNGGGSRNEQYF
TRBJ2-5 TRBV12-3/TRBV12-4 CASSLGVGGLVRGTQYF
TRBJ1-1 TRBV20-1 CSATPGRNTEAFF
TRBJ2-4 TRBV7-2 CASSLRAAVAKNIQYF
TRBJ2-3 TRBV28 CASSFGLAGFTDTQYF
TRBJ2-1 TRBV4-1 CASSSIMNEQFF
TRBJ1-2 TRBV10-2 CASSGGQGHGYTF